This T cell receptor (beta chain) was identified during a study of Tregs in tolerant kidney transplant recipients. The study's findings and limits: Activated donor B cell expansion appeared to reveal the most relevant donor-specific TCRbeta repertoire. Few patients were studied, so findings need validation in larger groups.

This CDR3 region has 13 residues. Deletions cut 0 bases from V and 4 bases from J, with 6 bases between. Per the germline V gene, CDR1 is MGHRA and CDR2 is YSYEKL. The repertoire was sequenced with immunoSEQ multiplex PCR; TCRdb's copy has only in-frame clones and lacks some. The sample gives under 300,000 clones, about 80% of which show up once; about 0.68% is in the top ten. CD4+CD25+CD127- Tregs, CD4+CD25- non-Tregs, CD4 and CD8 cells were sorted. To note about this clone: Its antigen remains unknown.

The sequence came from a human donor in good health. The V call is TRBV4-1, the J call TRBJ1-1; D gene uncertain. The specimen was CD4+ T cells from blood. As DNA, the CDR3 is TGCGCCAGCAGCCAAGAAAGATCCACTGAAGCTTTCTTT. Translating gives CASSQERSTEAFF.